A single sample is the source of the 21 T cell receptor beta chains below, sequenced in a study of cytomegalovirus exposure and HLA in healthy donors. Vbeta (60) and Jbeta (13) primers were used in the PCR. Assay: immunoSEQ multiplex PCR; the TCRdb copy retains only in-frame clones and omits some. The sample has about 82,000 clones, roughly 9.1% seen once. What was sequenced was PBMCs. These receptors were taken from a man in his fifties or sixties in good health and CMV-seropositive.

The rearrangement uses TRBV5-8 and TRBJ2-5; D is possibly TRBD2 (7 bases). V was clipped by 2 bases and J by 4 bases, with 12 bases between them. The germline gives CDR1 SGHTS, CDR2 YDEGEE. The CDR3 is 14 residues long. CDR3 region: CASSLRGAGETQYF. The CDR3 DNA reads TGTGCCAGCAGCTTACGGGGGGCAGGAGAGACCCAGTACTTC.

V gene TRBV2 combines with J gene TRBJ2-5; 11 nucleotides match TRBD2. TRBJ2-7 matches the DNA end more closely, so the J call is doubtful. CDR3 length equals 16 residues. The germline CDR1 and CDR2 sequences are SNHLY and FYNNEI. The CDR3 DNA reads as TGTGCCAGCAGGCAAATCCCCCTAGCGGGAGGTTACGAGCAGTACTTC. As protein: CASRQIPLAGGYEQYF.

This sequence joins TRBV11-2 and TRBJ1-2, with TRBD1 identical over 10 bases. CDR1 and CDR2 from the germline V gene are SGHAT and FQNNGV. There are 14 residues in the CDR3. Unmatched junction bases numbered 14, after V lost 6 bases and J lost 13 bases. The CDR3 reads CASRQPGQGSFFTF. CDR3 bases: TGTGCCAGCAGACAACCGGGACAGGGGAGTTTTTTCACCTTC.

The V call is TRBV2, the J call TRBJ1-5, with a possible D match to TRBD1 (5 bases). Per the germline V gene, CDR1 is SNHLY and CDR2 is FYNNEI. Trimming removed 2 bases at V and 7 bases at J, with 12 bases between. This CDR3 has 14 amino acids. CDR3 nucleotide sequence: TGTGCCAGCAGTGAACAGGGAGGTAACCAGCCCCAGCATTTT. This gives the protein CASSEQGGNQPQHF. The full variable domain, rest sourced from reference TRBV2 and TRBJ1-5, is EPEVTQTPSHQVTQMGQEVILRCVPISNHLYFYWYRQILGQKVEFLVSFYNNEISEKSEIFDDQFSVERPDGSNFTLKIRSTKLEDSAMYFCASSEQGGNQPQHFGDGTRLSIL.

The rearrangement links TRBV7-3 to TRBJ2-5, with 7 nucleotides matching TRBD1. The V gene's germline CDR1 is SGHTA and CDR2 FQGTGA. J was trimmed by 2 bases and V by 4 bases; bases with no gene match: 4. The CDR3 consists of 14 residues. The CDR3 nucleotides read TGTGCCAGCAGCTGGCCGGGACAGCAAGAGACCCAGTACTTC. Its translation: CASSWPGQQETQYF.

The chain is built from TRBV30 and TRBJ2-1; 7 nucleotides line up with TRBD2. Germline CDR1 GTSNPN, CDR2 SVGIG (reference sequence). Unmatched junction bases numbered 8, after V lost 6 bases and J lost 3 bases. The CDR3 spans 14 residues. The CDR3 DNA follows: TGTGCCTGCCTACAAGCGGGATTCTACAATGAGCAGTTCTTC. Translating it yields CACLQAGFYNEQFF.

At least ten counts were recorded for this clone. The chain employs TRBV29-1 and TRBJ2-3; 9 bases match TRBD2. V was clipped by 2 bases and J by 13 bases; unmatched bases: 13. This CDR3 spans 14 amino acids. Germline CDR1 is SQVTM and CDR2 is ANQGSEA. For the CDR3, the DNA is TGCAGCGTTGAAACCGCCTTAGAGCGGGAGGTGGAGTATTTT. This translates into CSVETALEREVEYF.

This clone was observed a few times. V is TRBV29-1 and J is TRBJ2-1; D gene ambiguous. V lost 2 bases to trimming and J lost 0 bases, with 14 bases between them. There are 16 residues in the CDR3. In germline, CDR1 is SQVTM, CDR2 ANQGSEA. CDR3 DNA: TGCAGCGTTGAACCAGCCCCTAGGAGCTCCTACAATGAGCAGTTCTTC. Its protein is CSVEPAPRSSYNEQFF.

The V call is TRBV7-6, the J call TRBJ2-3; 12 positions agree with TRBD2. The CDR3 loop spans 19 amino acids. J lost 2 bases, V lost 5 bases, and 14 bases had no gene match. The germline gives CDR1 SGHVS, CDR2 FNYEAQ. This CDR3 is CASSQSQLAGGLLTDTQYF. For the CDR3, the DNA is TGTGCCAGCAGCCAATCCCAGCTAGCGGGGGGGCTCCTCACAGATACGCAGTATTTT.

The rearrangement uses TRBV27 and TRBJ2-3; the D is unclear. In germline, CDR1 is MNHEY, CDR2 SMNVEV (reference sequence). The CDR3 length is 13 residues. Trimming cost V 2 bases and J 2 bases, with 5 bases left between them. The CDR3 coding sequence is TGTGCCAGCAGTTTAGACTTCACAGATACGCAGTATTTT. Its protein product is CASSLDFTDTQYF.

This clone was picked up a small number of times. This chain joins TRBV29-1 and TRBJ2-2; unclear D gene. Per the germline V gene, CDR1 is SQVTM and CDR2 is ANQGSEA. This CDR3 region has 16 residues. Trimming cost V 1 base and J 0 bases, with 12 bases left between them. CDR3 nucleotide sequence: TGCAGCGTTGAAGGCTTTACTGCGGCGAACACCGGGGAGCTGTTTTTT. Encoded protein: CSVEGFTAANTGELFF.

The genes are TRBV5-1 and TRBJ1-3; D gene unclear. Germline-derived CDR1 and CDR2 are SGHRS and YFSETQ. This CDR3 contains 15 residues. V was pared by 2 bases and J by 4 bases, with 13 bases between. The CDR3 spells CASSLREGAGNTIYF. The CDR3 DNA reads TGCGCCAGCAGCTTACGAGAGGGCGCAGGAAACACCATATATTTT.

In its sample, this clone was seen a few times. The chain links TRBV28 to TRBJ1-2, with a tentative D call TRBD1 (6 bases). The length of the CDR3 is 14 residues. Per germline, CDR1 MDHEN and CDR2 SYDVKM. V shed 10 bases and J shed 4 bases, with 19 bases lying between them. In DNA, the CDR3 is TGTGCCATCAAGGGAAGCGCGGGGGCCTATGGCTACACCTTC. It specifies CAIKGSAGAYGYTF.

This chain links TRBV10-3 with TRBJ2-1; maybe TRBD1 (6 bases). The CDR3 has 11 amino acids. The ends were cut back, 10 bases at V and 7 bases at J, with 11 bases in the middle. The germline V gene has CDR1 ENHRY and CDR2 SYGVKD. The CDR3 loop reads CATGTSNEQFF. The CDR3 bases are TGTGCCACCGGGACATCTAATGAGCAGTTCTTC.

This clone came up a few times. The chain employs TRBV27 and TRBJ2-7; 12 nucleotides line up with TRBD2. The CDR3 sequence is 15 residues long. Germline V gene data show CDR1 as MNHEY and CDR2 as SMNVEV (reference sequence). With V trimmed by 6 bases and J by 4 bases, 7 bases remained unmatched. The CDR3 region is CASRGGLAGNYEQYV. In nucleotides, the CDR3 is TGTGCCAGCAGAGGAGGACTAGCGGGAAATTACGAGCAGTACGTC.

This sequence joins TRBV5-1 and TRBJ1-1, with TRBD1 matching over 8 bases. CDR1 is SGHRS, CDR2 YFSETQ, per germline. The CDR3 length is 16 residues. The ends lost 4 bases at V and 7 bases at J; junction bases unmatched: 15. The CDR3 nucleotides read TGCGCCAGCAGCGCGACAGGGGCCGCTACGATTTTTGAAGCTTTCTTT. Translation gives CASSATGAATIFEAFF.

This clone has just a few counts. The rearrangement joins TRBV19 to TRBJ2-3; tentatively, D is TRBD1 (5 bases). The germline V and J ends were trimmed by 5 bases and 1 base, with 16 bases remaining between them. The germline V gene encodes CDR1 LNHDA and CDR2 SQIVND (reference sequence). CDR3 size: 16 residues. The CDR3 protein is CASSPSGPRGTDTQYF. The CDR3 DNA is TGTGCCAGTAGTCCATCAGGGCCCCGGGGCACAGATACGCAGTATTTT.

This clone was recorded a few times. V is TRBV11-2 and J is TRBJ2-1, with 13 positions matching TRBD2. V gave up 5 bases and J gave up 9 bases; unmatched junction bases: 10. The germline CDR1 and CDR2 sequences are SGHAT and FQNNGV. The CDR3 sequence is 16 residues long. In nucleotides, the CDR3 is TGTGCCAGCAGCCTACTAGCGGGAGGGCCCTCGGGTGAGCAGTTCTTC. Protein sequence: CASSLLAGGPSGEQFF.

A word on this clone: The sample carries other DNA sequences with the same CDR3. The chain combines TRBV14 with TRBJ1-2; the match to TRBD1 covers 7 bases. Germline CDR1 and CDR2: SGHDN and FVKESK. This CDR3 comprises 16 residues. The J segment lost 7 bases and the V segment lost 3 bases, leaving 14 bases of the junction unmatched. CDR3 amino acids: CASSQIQGLSYSGYTF. In DNA, the CDR3 is TGTGCCAGCAGCCAGATACAGGGGTTGAGTTATTCTGGCTACACCTTC.

V gene TRBV9 combines with J gene TRBJ1-5; D is undetermined. The germline CDR1 and CDR2 sequences are SGDLS and YYNGEE. The CDR3 has 13 amino acids. Trimming took 0 bases from V and 4 from J, leaving 5 bases between them. CDR3: CASSVDGNQPQHF. The CDR3 DNA reads as TGTGCCAGCAGCGTAGACGGGAATCAGCCCCAGCATTTT.

The chain uses TRBV28 and TRBJ2-3; D gene uncertain. Trimming took off 11 bases at V and 2 bases at J, with 14 bases between the two ends. Looked up from germline, CDR1 is MDHEN and CDR2 is SYDVKM. The CDR3 consists of 13 residues. The CDR3 sequence is CAEAAGSTDTQYF. CDR3 nucleotides: TGTGCCGAGGCGGCTGGTTCCACAGATACGCAGTATTTT. Full variable domain (outside the CDR3, taken from reference TRBV28 and TRBJ2-3): DVKVTQSSRYLVKRTGEKVFLECVQDMDHENMFWYRQDPGLGLRLIYFSYDVKMKEKGDIPEGYSVSREKKERFSLILESASTNQTSMYLCAEAAGSTDTQYFGPGTRLTVL.